This T cell receptor (beta chain) was found in a study of OX40 agonist ivuxolimab in advanced cancers. Sequencing used immunoSEQ multiplex PCR; TCRdb keeps in-frame clones, though not all of them. Of 65,000 to 95,000 clones in the sample, roughly 88% are singletons; the top ten hold approximately 6.9%. Looked up from germline, CDR1 is MNHNY and CDR2 is SVGAGI (reference sequence). V shed 6 bases, J shed 6 bases, and the junction held 10 bases outside the gene matches. This CDR3 is built from 14 residues. This specimen consisted of CD4+ or CD8+ T cells sorted from blood, obtained in a trial of the OX40 agonist ivuxolimab. The TCR originated in an adult with an advanced solid tumor such as melanoma, head and neck, liver or kidney cancer. This chain connects TRBV6-6 to TRBJ2-7, with 8 nucleotides matching TRBD1. The CDR3 spells CASRSPGTGFEQYF. The CDR3 DNA sequence: TGTGCCAGCAGGAGTCCCGGGACAGGTTTCGAGCAGTACTTC.